Below are 29 T cell receptor beta chains sequenced from a single sample in a study of T-cell reconstitution after alpha-beta-depleted transplantation in children. The library targeted TCRbeta and was prepared with unique molecular identifiers. TCRdb ran MiXCR on the PCR reads and lists one entry per CDR3 protein. This sample carries approximately 7,100 distinct CDR3 sequences, 16% of them seen once, and the ten largest clones take approximately 15%. The specimen was PBMCs, collected before TCRalphabeta/CD19-depleted stem cell transplant. These receptors came from a boy aged 2 to 10 with acute lymphoblastic leukemia, due to receive a stem cell transplant.

Sample share makes this clonotype medium-sized. The V gene is TRBV7-6, the J gene TRBJ2-5, with D perhaps matching TRBD1 (5 bases). The germline V gene has CDR1 SGHVS and CDR2 FNYEAQ. Trimming cost V 3 bases and J 4 bases, with 18 bases left between them. This CDR3 has 16 residues. The DNA of the CDR3 is TGTGCCAGCAGCTTTTGGGGCGGCGGCCAGGGAGAGACCCAGTACTTC. Translation gives CASSFWGGGQGETQYF.

This clonotype was seen many times. The rearrangement joins TRBV20-1 to TRBJ1-5, with TRBD1 as a possible D gene (6 bases). Trimming stripped 2 bases from V and 3 bases from J, with 14 bases between. The length of the CDR3 is 15 residues. In germline, CDR1 is DFQATT, CDR2 SNEGSKA (reference sequence). The CDR3 sequence is CSARPQGNTNQPQHF. The CDR3 coding sequence is TGCAGTGCTAGACCACAGGGTAATACCAATCAGCCCCAGCATTTT.

This clonotype is labeled medium-sized. The genes are TRBV12-3 or TRBV12-4 and TRBJ2-2; D is perhaps TRBD2 (6 bases). This CDR3 comprises 16 residues. With 6 bases removed from V and 4 bases from J, the gap between germline ends came to 18 bases. The CDR3: CASSLREVAVTGELFF. CDR3 DNA: TGTGCCAGCAGCCTCCGGGAAGTAGCGGTCACCGGGGAGCTGTTTTTT.

Ten or more counts support this clonotype. The DNA of the CDR3 is TGTGCCAGCAGCTTCGACAGGGGGCAGACCTCCGGCTACACCTTC. Protein sequence: CASSFDRGQTSGYTF. The chain uses TRBV7-2 and TRBJ1-2, with 10 bases aligning to TRBD1. Germline V gene data show CDR1 as SGHTA and CDR2 as FQGNSA. Losses at the gene ends were 3 bases for V and 8 bases for J; bases not matched to a gene: 9. The CDR3 contains 15 residues. Supplemented by reference TRBV7-2 and TRBJ1-2, the full variable domain reads GAGVSQSPSNKVTEKGKDVELRCDPISGHTALYWYRQSLGQGLEFLIYFQGNSAPDKSGLPSDRFSAERTGGSVSTLTIQRTQQEDSAVYLCASSFDRGQTSGYTFGSGTRLTVV.

This clonotype is medium-sized by share. The chain couples TRBV20-1 to TRBJ2-7; either TRBD1 or TRBD2 may supply D (5 bases each). Germline V CDR1 and CDR2: DFQATT, SNEGSKA (reference sequence). Trimming took 7 bases from V and 2 from J, leaving 18 bases between them. The CDR3 has 14 amino acids. CDR3: CSVALRGMTYEQYF. The CDR3, as DNA: TGCAGTGTTGCTTTGAGGGGAATGACCTACGAGCAGTACTTC.

The V call is TRBV20-1, the J call TRBJ2-7, with 9 bases lining up with TRBD2. Trimming cost V 0 bases and J 4 bases; bases outside gene matches: 7. Germline CDR1 DFQATT, CDR2 SNEGSKA (reference sequence). The length of the CDR3 is 15 residues. The CDR3, as DNA: TGCAGTGCTAGAGATTACCTAGCGGGGAGTTACGAGCAGTACTTC. Its protein is CSARDYLAGSYEQYF.

V is TRBV10-2 and J is TRBJ2-2; D is unclear. Trimming took 4 bases from V and 7 from J, leaving 10 bases between them. The CDR3 spans 13 residues. The germline V gene has CDR1 WSHSY and CDR2 SAAADI. As DNA, the CDR3 is TGCGCCAGCAGTGGTATTAGATTCGGGGAGCTGTTTTTT. Protein product: CASSGIRFGELFF.

The sample holds many counts of this clonotype. The chain combines TRBV5-1 with TRBJ2-3; D perhaps matches TRBD2 (6 bases). CDR3 length: 15 amino acids. Germline loops: CDR1 SGHRS, CDR2 YFSETQ. V was shortened by 0 bases and J by 0 bases, with 8 bases between the two germline ends. The CDR3 protein is CASSLGGLSTDTQYF. The CDR3 nucleotides read TGCGCCAGCAGCTTGGGGGGACTTAGCACAGATACGCAGTATTTT.

This clonotype counts as medium-sized. The CDR3 bases are TGTGCCAGCAGTGTCCGGGGTAGCGGGGGCTACAATGAGCAGTTCTTC. Encoded protein: CASSVRGSGGYNEQFF. The chain recombines TRBV6-4 with TRBJ2-1; 9 bases line up with TRBD2. V trimming: 4 bases; J trimming: 3 bases; junction bases outside the gene matches: 7. Germline assignment: CDR1 MRHNA and CDR2 SNTAGT. This CDR3 comprises 16 residues.

This clonotype is medium-sized (0.01 to 0.1%). The chain is built from TRBV27 and TRBJ2-2; the D is unclear. The CDR3 covers 13 residues. V dropped 3 bases and J dropped 6 bases, with 8 bases sitting between them. Germline CDR1 and CDR2: MNHEY and SMNVEV (reference sequence). The CDR3 sequence is CASSFPFPGELFF. The CDR3 nucleotides are TGTGCCAGCAGTTTCCCCTTCCCCGGGGAGCTGTTTTTT.

By proportion, this clonotype is medium-sized (0.01 to 0.1%). The J gene is TRBJ2-7, the V gene TRBV11-3; D remains unclear. The ends were cut back, 0 bases at V and 4 bases at J, with 7 bases in the middle. This CDR3 has 13 residues. CDR1 and CDR2 from the germline V gene are SGHNT and YENEEA. The CDR3 sequence is CASSLDPRYEQYF. The CDR3 nucleotides read TGTGCCAGCAGCTTAGACCCGAGATACGAGCAGTACTTC.

A note on this clonotype: The junction differs from germline at one of its ends, possibly a read error. The V call is TRBV29-1, the J call TRBJ2-3; unclear D gene. CDR3 size: 10 residues. CDR1 and CDR2 (germline): SQVTM, ANQGSEA. The DNA for the CDR3 is TGCAGCGCTGAAAAGGATACGCAGTATTTT. Its protein product is CSAEKDTQYF.

The chain uses TRBV7-8 and TRBJ2-5; TRBD2 might be the D (7 bases). Trimming took 5 bases from V and 3 from J, leaving 13 bases between them. The V gene's germline CDR1 is SGHVS and CDR2 FQNEAQ. The CDR3 is 14 residues long. The CDR3 DNA is TGTGCCAGCAGCCCAAGCGGGGACAAAGAGACCCAGTACTTC. This translates into CASSPSGDKETQYF.

This clonotype is medium-sized by share. The chain combines TRBV20-1 with TRBJ2-7; D gene unclear. Germline V lookup: CDR1 DFQATT, CDR2 SNEGSKA (reference sequence). The V end lost 6 bases, the J end lost 1 base, and 10 bases lay between the germline ends. The CDR3 contains 12 residues. CDR3 residues: CSAVELSYEQYF. In DNA form, the CDR3 reads TGCAGTGCCGTGGAGCTATCCTACGAGCAGTACTTC.

Ten or more counts support this clonotype. The genes are TRBV7-9 and TRBJ1-1, with a weak D call TRBD1 (6 bases). Trimming removed 1 base from V and 10 bases from J, with 19 bases in between. Germline V gene lookup returns CDR1 SEHNR and CDR2 FQNEAQ (reference sequence). The CDR3 runs 15 residues. The CDR3 here is CASSLGGRGGNGAFF. CDR3 DNA sequence: TGTGCCAGCAGCTTAGGGGGGCGGGGGGGGAATGGAGCTTTCTTT.

The chain uses TRBV7-9 and TRBJ1-1; D is ambiguous. This CDR3 has 13 amino acids. Trimming removed 0 bases from V and 10 bases from J, with 12 bases in between. The germline CDR1 and CDR2 sequences are SEHNR and FQNEAQ (reference sequence). CDR3 residues: CASSLAVERRAFF. Here the CDR3 DNA reads TGTGCCAGCAGCTTAGCCGTTGAGAGGCGAGCTTTCTTT.

The rearrangement uses TRBV12-3 or TRBV12-4 and TRBJ2-7; D gene uncertain. The CDR3 is 14 residues long. Trimming took off 0 bases at V and 2 bases at J, with 8 bases between the two ends. CDR3 residues: CASSLAGPAYEQYF. The CDR3 coding sequence is TGTGCCAGCAGTTTAGCGGGCCCCGCCTACGAGCAGTACTTC.

This clonotype qualifies as medium-sized. This chain joins TRBV20-1 and TRBJ2-5; no clear D. Trimming stripped 2 bases from V and 1 base from J, with 8 bases between. The CDR3 extends over 13 amino acids. Germline V gene sequence: CDR1 DFQATT, CDR2 SNEGSKA (reference sequence). CDR3 DNA sequence: TGCAGTGCTAGAACCGAGATCCAAGAGACCCAGTACTTC. Protein product: CSARTEIQETQYF.

This clonotype came up many times. The J gene is TRBJ2-5, the V gene TRBV10-2, with D maybe TRBD1 (6 bases). CDR3 size: 11 residues. Trimming took 5 bases from V and 5 from J, leaving 6 bases between them. The V gene's germline CDR1 is WSHSY and CDR2 SAAADI. Here the CDR3 reads CASSQGETQYF. CDR3 sequence (DNA): TGCGCCAGCAGTCAGGGGGAGACCCAGTACTTC.

This clonotype was counted many times. The rearrangement joins TRBV20-1 to TRBJ2-3, with TRBD2 identical over 11 bases. Trimming removed 5 bases from V and 0 bases from J; junction bases left unmatched: 4. In germline, CDR1 is DFQATT, CDR2 SNEGSKA (reference sequence). The CDR3 totals 15 residues. In DNA, the CDR3 is TGCAGTGCTCCCAGACTAGCGGGGAGCACAGATACGCAGTATTTT. As protein: CSAPRLAGSTDTQYF.

There are many counts of this clonotype. The rearrangement joins TRBV4-2 to TRBJ2-5; no clear D gene. The germline V gene encodes CDR1 LGHNA and CDR2 YNFKEQ. Trimming took 1 base from V and 4 from J, leaving 13 bases between them. The CDR3 runs 15 residues. The CDR3 nucleotides read TGTGCCAGCAGCCAAGCCCAGGTGGCTGGAGAGACCCAGTACTTC. It encodes CASSQAQVAGETQYF.

This clonotype was seen many times. The V gene is TRBV29-1, the J gene TRBJ2-3; D uncertain. Trimming pared 4 bases from V and 4 bases from J, leaving 12 bases between. CDR1 is SQVTM and CDR2 is ANQGSEA in the germline V gene. CDR3 length equals 13 residues. The CDR3 bases are TGCAGCGTTGTACAGCTCGTGGCAGATACGCAGTATTTT. This gives the protein CSVVQLVADTQYF.

There are many counts of this clonotype. The V and J genes are TRBV6-5 and TRBJ2-7; D is unresolved. Germline V gene data show CDR1 as MNHEY and CDR2 as SVGAGI. Trimming shortened V by 0 bases and J by 0 bases, and 9 bases separated the two germline ends. The length of the CDR3 is 15 residues. Written as DNA, the CDR3 is TGTGCCAGCAGTTACTCTATCGGAAGCTCCTACGAGCAGTACTTC. It is translated as CASSYSIGSSYEQYF.

This clonotype qualifies as medium-sized. The genes are TRBV20-1 and TRBJ2-5, with 10 bases lining up with TRBD2. With V trimmed by 5 bases and J by 2 bases, 5 bases remained unmatched. Germline-derived CDR1 and CDR2 are DFQATT and SNEGSKA (reference sequence). This CDR3 spans 14 amino acids. The CDR3 nucleotides are TGCAGTGCTCGAGGACTAGCGGCTCAAGAGACCCAGTACTTC. It yields the protein CSARGLAAQETQYF.

This clonotype is classed as medium-sized. This rearrangement joins TRBV12-3 or TRBV12-4 to TRBJ1-5; D is unresolved. This CDR3 region has 14 residues. The V and J ends lost 5 bases and 0 bases respectively, with 8 bases between them. The CDR3 bases are TGTGCCAGCAGTCCTCCAGCTAGCAATCAGCCCCAGCATTTT. Translation: CASSPPASNQPQHF.

This clonotype is termed medium-sized. The V gene is TRBV7-9, the J gene TRBJ1-1, with a weak D call TRBD1 (6 bases). Germline values: CDR1 SEHNR, CDR2 FQNEAQ (reference sequence). CDR3 size: 15 residues. Deletions cut 2 bases from V and 1 base from J, with 11 bases between. CDR3 sequence (DNA): TGTGCCAGCAGCTTACACCAAGGGGGGAACACTGAAGCTTTCTTT. The encoded protein is CASSLHQGGNTEAFF.

This clonotype is termed medium-sized. V gene TRBV24-1 combines with J gene TRBJ2-2; 7 bases are shared with TRBD1. J lost 3 bases, V lost 5 bases, and 2 bases had no gene match. CDR1 and CDR2 from the germline V gene are KGHDR and SFDVKD. The CDR3 has 14 amino acids. The chain's CDR3 is CATSGQGDTGELFF. The CDR3 nucleotides are TGTGCCACCAGTGGGCAGGGGGACACCGGGGAGCTGTTTTTT.

In this sample, this clonotype turned up many times. This chain uses TRBV2 with TRBJ1-2; tentative D call: TRBD1 (6 bases). The ends were cut back, 4 bases at V and 7 bases at J, with 13 bases in the middle. Germline CDR1 reads SNHLY; CDR2 reads FYNNEI. The CDR3 spans 13 residues. The CDR3 region is CASSAKPGAGYTF. CDR3 in DNA: TGTGCCAGCAGTGCGAAGCCAGGGGCTGGCTACACCTTC.

In this sample, this clonotype is medium-sized. The chain recombines TRBV4-2 with TRBJ2-7; 10 nucleotides agree with TRBD1. Losses at the gene ends were 2 bases for V and 4 bases for J; bases not matched to a gene: 20. The length of the CDR3 is 20 residues. CDR1 is LGHNA, CDR2 YNFKEQ, per germline. In DNA form, the CDR3 reads TGTGCCAGCAGCCAATACCCCCAGGCCGGCTCGGGACAGGGGTGGTACGAGCAGTACTTC. Translation: CASSQYPQAGSGQGWYEQYF.